This T cell receptor (beta chain) was sequenced during a study of response to subunit inactivated influenza vaccine. Findings of the study overall: Researchers suggested that each seasonal influenza vaccination recruits few new T cells.

Using its own MiXCR run on the RT-PCR reads, TCRdb lists one record per CDR3 protein. In the table there are more than 700,000 distinct CDR3 sequences, 21% of which are singletons. The CDR3 runs 13 residues. Germline CDR1 is SGHTA and CDR2 is FQGNSA. Trimming took off 2 bases at V and 4 bases at J, with 8 bases between the two ends. To note about this clonotype: What it recognizes is unknown.

The J gene is TRBJ1-2, the V gene TRBV7-2; maybe TRBD1 (5 bases). Here the sequenced sample was PBMCs from blood, taken around 5 days after vaccination. The sequence came from a man over 45 who received an inactivated influenza vaccine. CDR3 bases: TGTGCCAGCAGCTTAATAGGGACCTATGGCTACACCTTC. This sequence encodes CASSLIGTYGYTF.